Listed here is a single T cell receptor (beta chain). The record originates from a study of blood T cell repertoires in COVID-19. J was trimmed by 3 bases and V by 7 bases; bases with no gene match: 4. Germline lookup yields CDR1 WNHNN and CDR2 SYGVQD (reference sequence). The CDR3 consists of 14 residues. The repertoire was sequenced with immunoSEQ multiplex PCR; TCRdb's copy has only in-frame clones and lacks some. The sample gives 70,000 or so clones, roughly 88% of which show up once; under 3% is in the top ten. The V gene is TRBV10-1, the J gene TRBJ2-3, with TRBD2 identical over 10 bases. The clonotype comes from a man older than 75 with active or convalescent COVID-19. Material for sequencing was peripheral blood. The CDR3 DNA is TGCGCCAGCATAGCGGGGGGAAAAACAGATACGCAGTATTTT. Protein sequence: CASIAGGKTDTQYF.